Each of the 9 T cell receptor beta chains below was sequenced from the same sample in a study of OX40 agonist ivuxolimab in advanced cancers. Method: immunoSEQ multiplex PCR; TCRdb's copy keeps in-frame clones and lacks some. The table has 40,000 to 50,000 clones, about 88% seen once. This sample comprised CD4+ or CD8+ T cells sorted from blood, obtained in a trial of the OX40 agonist ivuxolimab. The receptors shown here come from an adult with an advanced solid tumor such as melanoma, head and neck, liver or kidney cancer.

The V call is TRBV6-5, the J call TRBJ1-4, with D unclear. The CDR3 runs 13 residues. V dropped 6 bases and J dropped 13 bases, with 18 bases sitting between them. The germline gives CDR1 MNHEY, CDR2 SVGAGI. The CDR3 protein is CASSPRRGSRLFF. The CDR3 coding sequence is TGTGCCAGCAGCCCCCGTCGAGGCTCAAGACTGTTTTTT.

This clone was recorded once. In DNA, the CDR3 is TGTGCCACCACGGACAGGGGCGATACGCAGTATTTT. Amino acid sequence: CATTDRGDTQYF. The chain carries TRBV2 and TRBJ2-3; 9 bases are a match to TRBD1. In germline, CDR1 is SNHLY, CDR2 FYNNEI. This CDR3 has 12 residues. After removal of 10 bases from V and 6 bases from J, the junction contained 5 bases not matched to a gene.

CDR3 nucleotide sequence: TGTGCCAGCACTCATGACCGGCGTGCGTTCACAGATACGCAGTATTTT. Protein sequence: CASTHDRRAFTDTQYF. The gene calls are TRBV27 and TRBJ2-3, with unresolved D. CDR3 length equals 16 residues. Per the germline V gene, CDR1 is MNHEY and CDR2 is SMNVEV (reference sequence). V was cut by 7 bases and J by 2 bases, with 19 bases left in between.

The chain carries TRBV7-9 and TRBJ1-1; D uncertain. V gave up 5 bases and J gave up 5 bases, with 15 bases separating them. The CDR3 consists of 14 residues. Germline values: CDR1 SEHNR, CDR2 FQNEAQ (reference sequence). The CDR3 sequence is CASSRGRSQTEAFF. CDR3 sequence (DNA): TGTGCCAGCAGCCGCGGACGGAGTCAAACTGAAGCTTTCTTT.

This sequence joins TRBV7-2 and TRBJ1-5; 8 bases match TRBD1. Per the germline V gene, CDR1 is SGHTA and CDR2 is FQGNSA. The V gene end was trimmed by 5 bases and the J gene end by 1 base; junction bases not matched to a gene: 7. There are 16 residues in the CDR3. The CDR3 is CASSRTGRESNQPQHF. The CDR3 DNA follows: TGTGCCAGCAGCCGGACAGGGCGTGAGAGCAATCAGCCCCAGCATTTT.

CDR3 coding DNA: TGTGCCAGCAGTCCACCCTACTCTCCTCACAGGGTGGGGAGCTCCTACGAGCAGTACTTC. Its protein is CASSPPYSPHRVGSSYEQYF. The chain couples TRBV6-7 to TRBJ2-7; D perhaps matches TRBD1 (6 bases). TRBV6-7 is given ORF status, its function remaining uncertain. This CDR3 has 20 amino acids. V lost 5 bases and J lost 0, with 29 bases in between.

The V and J genes are TRBV13 and TRBJ1-5; D unclear. Looked up from germline, CDR1 is PRHDT and CDR2 is FYEKMQ (reference sequence). V lost 4 bases, J lost 6 bases, and 10 bases lay in between. The CDR3 runs to 13 residues. The CDR3 is CASSSRVGQPQHF. CDR3 sequence (DNA): TGTGCCAGCAGCTCAAGGGTTGGTCAGCCCCAGCATTTT.

A single count supports this clone. This rearrangement joins TRBV5-4 to TRBJ2-3, with 9 positions matching TRBD2. The CDR3 consists of 17 residues. The ends lost 0 bases at V and 4 bases at J; junction bases unmatched: 9. Per germline, CDR1 SGHNT and CDR2 YYREEE (reference sequence). For the CDR3, the DNA is TGTGCCAGCAGCTTGGGGTTAGCGGGAGCCTCCGCAGATACGCAGTATTTT. Its translation is CASSLGLAGASADTQYF.

This rearrangement joins TRBV27 to TRBJ1-1; D remains ambiguous. Germline V CDR1 and CDR2: MNHEY, SMNVEV (reference sequence). Trimming removed 4 bases at V and 3 bases at J, with 15 bases between. This CDR3 comprises 15 residues. Here the CDR3 reads CASSSRREVDTEAFF. CDR3 sequence (DNA): TGTGCCAGCAGTTCGCGGAGGGAGGTCGACACTGAAGCTTTCTTT.